The subject of this entry is one T cell receptor beta chain. Germline CDR1 is SNHLY and CDR2 is FYNNEI. The CDR3 runs 14 residues. The V segment lost 8 bases and the J segment 4 bases; nucleotides outside the gene matches: 3. The data were obtained in a study of blood T cell repertoires in COVID-19. Across the whole study: Acute-phase and convalescent COVID-19 samples originated in the United States, Italy and Spain. PBMCs, B-cell-depleted T cells, or T cells were the source of the cDNA or gDNA that made up the material.

The repertoire was sequenced with immunoSEQ multiplex PCR; TCRdb's copy has only in-frame clones and lacks some. The sample records 310,000 or so clones, approximately 86% being singletons. This clonotype originated in a man in his 70s with acute or convalescent COVID-19. Material: peripheral blood. The rearrangement links TRBV2 to TRBJ2-2; 11 bases are shared with TRBD1. The DNA of the CDR3 is TGTGCCAGCGCGGACAGGGGGCGCACCGGGGAGCTGTTTTTT. Protein sequence: CASADRGRTGELFF.